The T cell receptor (beta chain) described here comes from a study of CD8+ T cells in alopecia areata. Overall study context: After 6 to 18 months of tofacitinib, follow-up continued 6 months off drug. Study-level points and caveats: Both scalp clonality and the expanded CD8+ clones among the top 100 showed a significant decrease with tofacitinib.

Trimming cost V 7 bases and J 0 bases; bases outside gene matches: 8. CDR3 size: 15 residues. Germline V lookup: CDR1 SQVTM, CDR2 ANQGSEA. The sample's treatment: oral pan-JAK inhibitor, 5-10 mg twice daily. About this clone itself: Its target is unknown.

Reverse transcription of extracted RNA yielded cDNA, which provided the sequencing template. Sequenced by immunoSEQ multiplex PCR; TCRdb stores in-frame clones only, minus some. Seen here are about 42,000 clones, 50% to 70% observed once, and the top ten hold under 25%. The rearrangement joins TRBV29-1 to TRBJ2-1; 8 bases agree with TRBD1. The sequence was collected from a human donor with alopecia areata. The sample was CD8+ T cells sorted from blood, taken at week 4, from a patient treated with tofacitinib. CDR3 sequence (DNA): TGCAGCGCCCTGGGACAGGATAGCTCCTACAATGAGCAGTTCTTC. Translating it yields CSALGQDSSYNEQFF.